Detailed here is one T cell receptor (beta chain). The data belong to a study of blood T cell repertoires in COVID-19. Study information: Sample material is recorded as cDNA or gDNA derived from T cells, B-cell-depleted T cells, or PBMCs.

Some clones are missing from TCRdb's copy, which holds only in-frame ones; the method was immunoSEQ multiplex PCR. Altogether 65,000 to 85,000 clones are present, over 70% being singletons, with the ten largest covering over 4.5%. The CDR3 has 16 residues. Germline CDR1 MDHEN, CDR2 SYDVKM. The V segment lost 5 bases and the J segment 6 bases; nucleotides outside the gene matches: 8. The sample was peripheral blood. The gene calls are TRBV28 and TRBJ2-2; 11 bases align to TRBD1. The receptor was isolated from a man in his fifties or sixties with active COVID-19. The CDR3 spells CASSLGQGAWAGELFF. DNA of the CDR3: TGTGCCAGCAGTCTCGGACAGGGGGCCTGGGCCGGGGAGCTGTTTTTT.